Presented here are 12 T cell receptor beta chains from one specimen sequenced in a study of blood T cells in healthy people across ages. The authors ran a second PCR of roughly 7 to 11 cycles using a sample-barcoded 5' primer and a J-beta primer mix. TCRdb processed the 5' RACE reads anew with MiXCR; each CDR3 protein has one entry. The data hold hundreds of thousands of distinct CDR3 sequences, with around 20% observed a single time. The source material was blood. The receptors were sampled from a man between 65 and 85 years old in good health.

This clonotype was counted only a few times. V and J are TRBV12-3 or TRBV12-4 and TRBJ1-1, with D unresolved. Trimming shortened V by 6 bases and J by 1 base, and 9 bases separated the two germline ends. CDR3 length: 13 amino acids. CDR3 protein: CASSPQENTEAFF. CDR3 DNA sequence: TGTGCCAGCAGCCCGCAGGAGAACACTGAAGCTTTCTTT.

The chain links TRBV7-3 to TRBJ2-1, with TRBD1 as a possible D gene (6 bases). Germline V gene sequence: CDR1 SGHTA, CDR2 FQGTGA. V shed 4 bases and J shed 11 bases, with 18 bases lying between them. This CDR3 contains 14 residues. For the CDR3, the DNA is TGTGCCAGCAGCTCAGGGGTAGTCGGGGAAAAGCAGTTCTTC. Its protein is CASSSGVVGEKQFF.

The chain joins TRBV21-1 to TRBJ2-5; the D segment call TRBD1 is taken from the table without a DNA check. TRBV21-1 is classified as a pseudogene. CDR3 length: 14 amino acids. The CDR3 region is CASSSRTEQGTQYF. The DNA of the CDR3 is TGTGCCAGCAGCAGTCGGACGGAGCAGGGGACCCAGTACTTC.

This clonotype was counted a single time. The chain is built from TRBV5-6 and TRBJ2-5; possibly TRBD1 for D (6 bases). CDR3 length equals 16 residues. Germline CDR1 and CDR2: SGHDT and YYEEEE. V shed 4 bases and J shed 4 bases, with 20 bases lying between them. CDR3 in DNA: TGTGCCAGCAGCCCCCTTGGGGCTGAAGGGGGAGAGACCCAGTACTTC. Encoded protein: CASSPLGAEGGETQYF.

This clonotype was observed a few times. The chain has TRBV20-1 and TRBJ2-1; D ambiguous. This CDR3 comprises 15 residues. Trimming shortened V by 3 bases and J by 0 bases, and 12 bases separated the two germline ends. Germline V gene sequence: CDR1 DFQATT, CDR2 SNEGSKA (reference sequence). The CDR3 nucleotides are TGCAGTGCTAGTCATCCAGCCTACTCCTACAATGAGCAGTTCTTC. This encodes CSASHPAYSYNEQFF.

This clonotype has a handful of counts. The V and J genes are TRBV5-1 and TRBJ2-2, with 10 bases matching TRBD2. CDR1 and CDR2 (germline): SGHRS, YFSETQ. Trimming removed 0 bases from V and 3 bases from J; junction bases left unmatched: 2. The CDR3 runs to 16 residues. CDR3 DNA sequence: TGCGCCAGCAGCTTGGAAGCGGGAGGGTACACCGGGGAGCTGTTTTTT. Amino acid sequence: CASSLEAGGYTGELFF.

V is TRBV2 and J is TRBJ2-1; the D gene is possibly TRBD2 (6 bases). The CDR3 length is 11 residues. Germline V CDR1 and CDR2: SNHLY, FYNNEI. Trimming left V 6 bases short and J 8 bases short, with 8 bases between. CDR3 bases: TGTGCCAGCAGGGTAGCGGATGAGCAGTTCTTC. Protein product: CASRVADEQFF.

DNA of the CDR3: TGCAGCGCCAAGGGGACGAACACTGAAGCTTTCTTT. This sequence encodes CSAKGTNTEAFF. This chain links TRBV29-1 with TRBJ1-1; D may be TRBD1 (5 bases). With 7 bases removed from V and 1 base from J, the gap between germline ends came to 10 bases. The CDR3 extends over 12 amino acids. Per the germline V gene, CDR1 is SQVTM and CDR2 is ANQGSEA. The complete variable domain, with remaining parts taken from reference TRBV29-1 and TRBJ1-1, reads SAVISQKPSRDICQRGTSLTIQCQVDSQVTMMFWYRQQPGQSLTLIATANQGSEATYESGFVIDKFPISRPNLTFSTLTVSNMSPEDSSIYLCSAKGTNTEAFFGQGTRLTVV.

A remark on this clonotype: A read error may produce the germline difference seen at one junction end. V is TRBV11-2 and J is TRBJ1-1; D not certain. Germline values: CDR1 SGHAT, CDR2 FQNNGV. This CDR3 is built from 13 residues. In DNA, the CDR3 is TGTGCCAGCAGCTTAAATCTGAACGCTGAAGCTTTCTTT. It translates to CASSLNLNAEAFF.

V usage is TRBV6-5 and J usage is TRBJ2-7; D might be TRBD1 (5 bases). V dropped 2 bases and J dropped 2 bases, with 7 bases sitting between them. Germline-derived CDR1 and CDR2 are MNHEY and SVGAGI. The CDR3 runs to 13 residues. CDR3 coding DNA: TGTGCCAGCAGTTACCTAGGGGCCTACGAGCAGTACTTC. This encodes CASSYLGAYEQYF.

This clonotype was seen repeatedly, ten times or more. The chain recombines TRBV5-8 with TRBJ2-7, with no clear D. This CDR3 region has 13 residues. Trimming took 2 bases from V and 6 from J, leaving 12 bases between them. The germline V gene has CDR1 SGHTS and CDR2 YDEGEE. CDR3 amino acids: CASSFQQPREQYF. DNA for the CDR3: TGTGCCAGCAGCTTCCAACAACCACGCGAGCAGTACTTC.

This chain uses TRBV19 with TRBJ2-1; 7 nucleotides agree with TRBD2. V shed 3 bases, J shed 2 bases, and the junction held 10 bases outside the gene matches. CDR3 length: 17 residues. Germline V lookup: CDR1 LNHDA, CDR2 SQIVND (reference sequence). The CDR3 sequence: CASSIPRGSGTYNEQFF. CDR3 nucleotides: TGTGCCAGTAGTATCCCCCGCGGGAGTGGGACCTACAATGAGCAGTTCTTC.